A selection of T cell receptor beta chains follows, all from one sample in a study of shared clonotypes between healthy human individuals. Assay used: immunoSEQ multiplex PCR; TCRdb lists only in-frame clones, some missing. The table lists fewer than 2.5 million clones, under 95% of them singletons. Material: naive CD4+ T cells from PBMCs. These receptors all come from a man younger than 35 in good health. Some clones in this sample may be carry-over from other donors' samples. CDR3s include the opening cysteine and the closing phenylalanine or tryptophan. A D gene is named only where the DNA matches it firmly. Expanded clones are given a class, and other clones once, few, many or no size at all.

d_call: -; clone_size: -; v_call: TRBV19; j_call: TRBJ2-2; cdr3_aa: CASRRGRAIWTMNSDTGELFF; cdr3_nt: TGTGCCAGTAGGCGGGGCCGGGCCATCTGGACGATGAATTCTGACACCGGGGAGCTGTTTTTT
d_call: TRBD1; clone_size: -; v_call: TRBV10-3; j_call: TRBJ2-3; cdr3_aa: CAISGQGADTQYF; cdr3_nt: TGTGCCATCAGCGGACAGGGGGCAGATACGCAGTATTTT
d_call: -; clone_size: -; v_call: TRBV5-1; j_call: TRBJ1-2; cdr3_aa: CASSPAGTAVHGYTF; cdr3_nt: TGCGCCAGCAGCCCCGCCGGGACCGCCGTCCACGGCTACACCTTC
d_call: -; clone_size: -; v_call: TRBV5-1; j_call: TRBJ2-7; cdr3_aa: CASSFEVRDYEQYF; cdr3_nt: TGCGCCAGCAGCTTCGAGGTGAGGGACTACGAGCAGTACTTC
d_call: TRBD2; clone_size: -; v_call: TRBV18; j_call: TRBJ2-5; cdr3_aa: CASSPPGREQETQYF; cdr3_nt: TGTGCCAGCTCACCACCGGGGAGGGAACAAGAGACCCAGTACTTC
d_call: -; clone_size: once; v_call: TRBV27; j_call: TRBJ2-7; cdr3_aa: CASSSSSGEFTYEQYF; cdr3_nt: TGTGCCAGCAGTTCCTCCTCTGGCGAGTTTACCTACGAGCAGTACTTC
d_call: TRBD2; clone_size: once; v_call: TRBV5-1; j_call: TRBJ2-7; cdr3_aa: CASSTALAGDYEQYF; cdr3_nt: TGCGCCAGCAGCACCGCTTTAGCGGGGGACTACGAGCAGTACTTC
d_call: -; clone_size: -; v_call: TRBV10-3; j_call: TRBJ1-3; cdr3_aa: CAISESTSGYTIYF; cdr3_nt: TGTGCCATCAGTGAGTCGACTTCTGGATACACCATATATTTT
d_call: -; clone_size: -; v_call: TRBV5-1; j_call: TRBJ1-2; cdr3_aa: CASSLAGGDYGYTF; cdr3_nt: TGCGCCAGCAGCTTGGCCGGAGGGGACTATGGCTACACCTTC
d_call: -; clone_size: -; v_call: TRBV6-1; j_call: TRBJ1-3; cdr3_aa: CASRPTGSGNTIYF; cdr3_nt: TGTGCCAGCAGACCCACAGGGTCTGGAAACACCATATATTTT
d_call: -; clone_size: -; v_call: TRBV9; j_call: TRBJ1-1; cdr3_aa: CASSADTNTEAFF; cdr3_nt: TGTGCCAGCAGCGCGGACACGAACACTGAAGCTTTCTTT
d_call: -; clone_size: -; v_call: TRBV19; j_call: TRBJ1-1; cdr3_aa: CASRSALNTEAFF; cdr3_nt: TGTGCCAGTAGGTCGGCCCTCAACACTGAAGCTTTCTTT
d_call: TRBD2; clone_size: -; v_call: TRBV14; j_call: TRBJ2-3; cdr3_aa: CASSQPSGRAKDTQYF; cdr3_nt: TGTGCCAGCAGCCAACCTAGCGGGAGGGCCAAAGATACGCAGTATTTT
d_call: -; clone_size: -; v_call: TRBV18; j_call: TRBJ2-7; cdr3_aa: CASSPGHPSYEQYF; cdr3_nt: TGTGCCAGCTCCCCGGGACACCCCTCCTACGAGCAGTACTTC
d_call: TRBD2; clone_size: -; v_call: TRBV14; j_call: TRBJ2-1; cdr3_aa: CASSQDLLAGAYEQFF; cdr3_nt: TGTGCCAGCAGCCAAGACCTACTAGCGGGAGCATATGAGCAGTTCTTC
d_call: TRBD1; clone_size: -; v_call: TRBV6-5; j_call: TRBJ2-7; cdr3_aa: CASSSRTGYEQYF; cdr3_nt: TGTGCCAGCAGTAGCAGGACAGGCTACGAGCAGTACTTC
d_call: TRBD1; clone_size: -; v_call: TRBV5-1; j_call: TRBJ2-7; cdr3_aa: CASSLIQGAGEQYF; cdr3_nt: TGCGCCAGCAGCTTGATCCAGGGGGCGGGCGAGCAGTACTTC
d_call: TRBD2; clone_size: -; v_call: TRBV12-5; j_call: TRBJ2-3; cdr3_aa: CASGISGATDTQYF; cdr3_nt: TGTGCTAGTGGCATTAGCGGGGCCACAGATACGCAGTATTTT
d_call: -; clone_size: -; v_call: TRBV6-6; j_call: TRBJ1-1; cdr3_aa: CASSYRGASMNTEAFF; cdr3_nt: TGTGCCAGCAGTTACCGGGGGGCATCTATGAACACTGAAGCTTTCTTT
d_call: TRBD2; clone_size: -; v_call: TRBV7-2; j_call: TRBJ2-1; cdr3_aa: CASSRTSGRSHEQFF; cdr3_nt: TGTGCCAGCAGCCGGACTAGCGGGAGATCCCATGAGCAGTTCTTC
d_call: -; clone_size: few; v_call: TRBV28; j_call: TRBJ1-5; cdr3_aa: CASSLRVGDQPQHF; cdr3_nt: TGTGCCAGCAGTTTGCGGGTTGGGGATCAGCCCCAGCATTTT
d_call: TRBD1; clone_size: -; v_call: TRBV28; j_call: TRBJ2-7; cdr3_aa: CASSTPGGPYEQYF; cdr3_nt: TGTGCCAGCAGCACCCCAGGGGGCCCCTACGAGCAGTACTTC